This T cell receptor (beta chain) stems from a study of blood T cell repertoires in COVID-19. Study as a whole: Specimens from acute and convalescent COVID-19 originated in the United States, Italy and Spain. T cells, B-cell-depleted T cells, or PBMCs supplied cDNA or gDNA.

Original handling: Amplification with reference gene primers provided the estimates of nucleated cell counts. Sequenced by immunoSEQ multiplex PCR; TCRdb stores in-frame clones only, minus some. The DNA was the basis for D and trimming; V, J and clone size are from that table. Of more than 25,000 clones in the sample, roughly nine tenths were seen once. Sequenced material: peripheral blood. The receptor's source is a human donor with active COVID-19. The donor label of this sample is uncertain.

The CDR3 DNA reads as TGTGCCAGCAGCTTAGCGTGGGCAGGGGGAAATCACGGGGAGCTGTTTTTT. Protein: CASSLAWAGGNHGELFF. This chain connects TRBV7-6 to TRBJ2-2, with TRBD1 identical over 7 bases. Germline-derived CDR1 and CDR2 are SGHVS and FNYEAQ. This CDR3 is built from 17 residues. Trimming took 0 bases from V and 7 from J; bases not matched to a gene: 11.